The 27 T cell receptor beta chains below were found in one sample sequenced in a study of blood T cells in healthy people across ages. Using a J-beta primer mix together with a sample-barcoded 5' primer, a second PCR was run for roughly 6 to 12 cycles. TCRdb re-analysed the 5' RACE reads in MiXCR, keeping a single row per CDR3 protein. The table has around 1.1 million distinct CDR3 sequences, approximately 38% seen once. The specimen was blood. These receptors all stem from a man aged 18 to 30 in good health.

This chain joins TRBV20-1 and TRBJ1-5, with a possible D match to TRBD1 (5 bases). Germline CDR1 and CDR2: DFQATT and SNEGSKA (reference sequence). The CDR3 runs to 14 residues. The germline V and J ends were trimmed by 1 base and 2 bases, with 9 bases remaining between them. CDR3 coding DNA: TGCAGTGCTAGAGGGGGGGACGGCAATCAGCCCCAGCATTTT. This translates into CSARGGDGNQPQHF.

J is TRBJ1-4 and V is TRBV5-1; D gene uncertain. V shed 0 bases and J shed 0 bases, with 15 bases lying between them. The CDR3 is 18 amino acids. The V gene's germline CDR1 is SGHRS and CDR2 YFSETQ. The CDR3 DNA follows: TGCGCCAGCAGCTTGGGGTGGGTCATCCCCTCAACTAATGAAAAACTGTTTTTT. This sequence encodes CASSLGWVIPSTNEKLFF.

This clonotype has just a few counts. The chain employs TRBV7-2 and TRBJ1-2; no clear D. Deletions cut 5 bases from V and 5 bases from J, with 24 bases between. CDR3 length: 17 residues. The germline V gene has CDR1 SGHTA and CDR2 FQGNSA. CDR3 coding DNA: TGTGCCAGCAGCCCCCCCCGAGTGGAGGGATCATTTTATGGCTACACCTTC. This gives the protein CASSPPRVEGSFYGYTF.

This clonotype was seen ten or more times. Germline and junction disagree at one end, which may indicate a read error. V usage is TRBV12-3 or TRBV12-4 and J usage is TRBJ2-1, with 9 bases that match TRBD1. This CDR3 is built from 15 residues. The CDR3 here is CASSSRQGAYNEQFF. CDR3 coding DNA: TGCGCCAGCAGCTCCAGACAGGGGGCCTACAATGAGCAGTTCTTC.

The rearrangement links TRBV4-1 to TRBJ2-1, with TRBD2 matching 9 bases. From germline, CDR1 is MGHRA and CDR2 YSYEKL. This CDR3 is built from 16 residues. The V gene end was trimmed by 2 bases and the J gene end by 6 bases; junction bases not matched to a gene: 8. CDR3 region: CASSQRLAGIVNEQFF. CDR3 nucleotides: TGCGCCAGCAGCCAACGTCTAGCGGGGATCGTCAATGAGCAGTTCTTC.

The CDR3 coding sequence is TGCGCCAGCAGCTTGACCAGCTGGGTAGTCGATGGCTACACCTTC. Its translation: CASSLTSWVVDGYTF. The genes are TRBV5-1 and TRBJ1-2; D gene ambiguous. Trimming left V 1 base short and J 6 bases short, with 16 bases between. The CDR3 consists of 15 residues. Germline V lookup: CDR1 SGHRS, CDR2 YFSETQ. The full variable domain, in which reference TRBV5-1 and TRBJ1-2 provide the parts outside the CDR3, is KAGVTQTPRYLIKTRGQQVTLSCSPISGHRSVSWYQQTPGQGLQFLFEYFSETQRNKGNFPGRFSGRQFSNSRSEMNVSTLELGDSALYLCASSLTSWVVDGYTFGSGTRLTVV.

The chain is built from TRBV15 and TRBJ1-5, with 10 bases lining up with TRBD1. Looked up from germline, CDR1 is LNHNV and CDR2 is YYDKDF (reference sequence). V was pared by 7 bases and J by 6 bases, with 6 bases of the junction left unmatched. This CDR3 is 14 amino acids long. CDR3 residues: CATKGTGVSQPQHF. The CDR3 DNA is TGTGCCACCAAAGGGACAGGGGTCTCTCAGCCCCAGCATTTT.

This clonotype turned up a few times. CDR3 sequence (DNA): TGTGCCAGCAGTGTAACTCCAGGGGGCAATGAGCAGTTCTTC. Encoded protein: CASSVTPGGNEQFF. This chain uses TRBV27 with TRBJ2-1, with 7 bases aligning to TRBD1. The CDR3 contains 14 residues. Germline trimming cut 5 bases from V and 6 bases from J; bases unmatched to any gene: 7. Germline V gene lookup returns CDR1 MNHEY and CDR2 SMNVEV (reference sequence).

This clonotype showed up just a few times. This chain uses TRBV4-3 with TRBJ1-2; D might be TRBD1 (6 bases). Germline V gene data show CDR1 as LGHNA and CDR2 as YSLEER. The CDR3 extends over 18 amino acids. V shed 1 base and J shed 3 bases, with 21 bases lying between them. This CDR3 reads CASSQASVFGGADYGYTF. In DNA, the CDR3 is TGCGCCAGCAGCCAAGCTTCGGTTTTTGGGGGCGCGGACTATGGCTACACCTTC.

This clonotype was recorded a few times. The genes are TRBV4-3 and TRBJ1-4; possible D gene TRBD1, 6 bases. The CDR3 sequence is 15 residues long. CDR1 is LGHNA, CDR2 YSLEER, per germline. V lost 2 bases and J lost 8, with 15 bases in between. CDR3 protein: CASSQIFSRGEKLFF. Here the CDR3 DNA reads TGCGCCAGCAGCCAAATTTTTTCAAGGGGGGAAAAACTGTTTTTT.

The chain employs TRBV20-1 and TRBJ2-7; 9 bases fit TRBD1. The CDR3 contains 15 residues. Germline CDR1 is DFQATT and CDR2 is SNEGSKA (reference sequence). The junction had 6 bases not matched to a gene; V was cut back by 0 bases and J by 3 bases. In nucleotides, the CDR3 is TGCAGTGCTAGAGACGCGAGGACAGGGGACTACGAGCAGTACTTC. It translates to CSARDARTGDYEQYF.

V is TRBV6-2 or TRBV6-3 and J is TRBJ2-5; D possibly matches TRBD1 or TRBD2 (5 bases each). CDR3 length: 15 amino acids. Germline CDR1 is MNHEY and CDR2 is SVGEGT. V shed 2 bases and J shed 2 bases, with 12 bases lying between them. Here the CDR3 reads CASSYLTGRQETQYF. As DNA, the CDR3 is TGTGCCAGCAGTTACCTGACGGGGCGTCAAGAGACCCAGTACTTC.

About this clonotype itself: Sequence at one end of the junction differs from germline and may be a read error. This chain joins TRBV4-2 and TRBJ1-2; 7 bases line up with TRBD1. There are 14 residues in the CDR3. Germline loops: CDR1 LGHNA, CDR2 YNFKEQ. CDR3 nucleotide sequence: TGTGCCAGCGGCCAAGCAAGGACAGGTCGTGGCTACACCTTC. It yields the protein CASGQARTGRGYTF.

The CDR3 DNA reads TGTGCCAGCAGTTTAGTTATGGGTGTTCGGTCACCCCTCCACTTT. It encodes CASSLVMGVRSPLHF. V is TRBV12-3 or TRBV12-4 and J is TRBJ1-6; D is undetermined. This CDR3 has 15 amino acids. V lost 1 base and J 10 bases, leaving 14 bases between the germline ends.

For this clonotype: A junction end diverges from the germline sequence, so it may reflect a read error. The CDR3 DNA sequence: TGCAGTAGCCCGGGACTAGCGGGGGGGTACAATGGGCAGTTCTTC. Its protein product is CSSPGLAGGYNGQFF. The chain employs TRBV20-1 and TRBJ2-1, with TRBD2 identical over 16 bases. The CDR3 is made up of 15 amino acids. Germline V gene sequence: CDR1 DFQATT, CDR2 SNEGSKA (reference sequence).

This chain uses TRBV25-1 with TRBJ1-2, with a possible D match to TRBD1 (5 bases). Trimming left V 7 bases short and J 7 bases short, with 22 bases between. CDR3 length: 15 residues. CDR1 MGHDK and CDR2 SYGVNS come from the germline V gene. CDR3 in amino acids: CASTKSPGGLSGYTF. Here the CDR3 DNA reads TGTGCCAGCACCAAATCGCCTGGGGGGTTGAGTGGCTACACCTTC.

V gene TRBV6-2 or TRBV6-3 combines with J gene TRBJ2-5; D assignment may be TRBD1 or TRBD2 (6 bases each). V shed 6 bases and J shed 5 bases, with 16 bases lying between them. Germline V lookup: CDR1 MNHEY, CDR2 SVGEGT. The CDR3 sequence is 14 residues long. The CDR3 DNA reads as TGTGCCAGCAGCCTTAGCAGGGGAGGTGAGACCCAGTACTTC. Its translation is CASSLSRGGETQYF.

This clonotype was picked up a small number of times. With a much larger clone just one base away, this may be a read error. CDR3 amino acids: CASTRTGDTEAFF. CDR3 in DNA: TGTGCCAGCACCCGGACAGGGGACACTGAAGCTTTCTTT. V and J are TRBV12-3 or TRBV12-4 and TRBJ1-1, with TRBD1 identical over 9 bases. The CDR3 extends over 13 amino acids. The trim removed 7 bases at V and 3 bases at J, leaving 3 bases unmatched.

This clonotype was counted a few times. V usage is TRBV7-3 and J usage is TRBJ2-7, with 8 bases that match TRBD2. V shed 3 bases and J 7 bases; nucleotides not matched to a gene: 8. In germline, CDR1 is SGHTA, CDR2 FQGTGA. There are 14 residues in the CDR3. Here the CDR3 reads CASSFGTRLNEQYF. The CDR3 DNA reads as TGTGCCAGCAGCTTCGGGACTAGACTTAATGAGCAGTACTTC.

The rearrangement uses TRBV5-1 and TRBJ2-1; perhaps TRBD2 as D (7 bases). The J call may be mistaken, given a closer DNA end match to TRBJ2-7. Germline V gene sequence: CDR1 SGHRS, CDR2 YFSETQ. The CDR3 totals 16 residues. CDR3 residues: CASSLEGGGSYNEQYF. CDR3 coding DNA: TGCGCCAGCAGCTTGGAGGGGGGGGGCTCCTACAATGAGCAGTACTTC.

As for this clonotype: A much larger clone differs by one base, so this may be a read error. This chain connects TRBV29-1 to TRBJ1-2; D call uncertain. The CDR3 sequence is 13 residues long. The V gene's germline CDR1 is SQVTM and CDR2 ANQGSEA. This chain's CDR3 is CGAFGGNSYGYTF. The CDR3 DNA is TGCGGCGCTTTCGGAGGTAATAGCTATGGCTACACCTTC.

This clonotype turned up a few times. The chain recombines TRBV6-1 with TRBJ2-7; D gene unclear. V was pared by 3 bases and J by 1 base, with 7 bases between. Per germline, CDR1 MNHNS and CDR2 SASEGT. The CDR3 is 13 amino acids. Here the CDR3 reads CASSEGRSYEQYF. As DNA, the CDR3 is TGTGCCAGCAGTGAGGGCAGATCCTACGAGCAGTACTTC.

The chain joins TRBV6-1 to TRBJ2-1; a weak D match, TRBD2 (6 bases). The CDR3 spans 15 residues. Germline V gene sequence: CDR1 MNHNS, CDR2 SASEGT. Trimming removed 6 bases at V and 4 bases at J, with 16 bases between. CDR3 coding DNA: TGTGCCAGCAGATCCCGGGACTTTAATTACAATGAGCAGTTCTTC. It is translated as CASRSRDFNYNEQFF.

This clonotype has just a few counts. This chain connects TRBV4-2 to TRBJ1-2, with D unresolved. Between the trimmed V and J ends, which lost 1 base and 5 bases, there was a span of 11 bases. Germline-derived CDR1 and CDR2 are LGHNA and YNFKEQ. This CDR3 has 14 amino acids. Here the CDR3 DNA reads TGTGCCAGCAGCCAAGGGACCCGGGAGTATGGCTACACCTTC. Its protein product is CASSQGTREYGYTF.

This clonotype came up many times. The chain is built from TRBV9 and TRBJ2-1; TRBD1 is a possible D gene (6 bases). There are 15 residues in the CDR3. Germline CDR1 and CDR2: SGDLS and YYNGEE. Trimming took off 3 bases at V and 8 bases at J, with 18 bases between the two ends. The CDR3 loop is CASSAGDISSDEQFF. The CDR3 DNA follows: TGTGCCAGCAGCGCTGGGGACATCAGCTCCGATGAGCAGTTCTTC.

The chain has TRBV13 and TRBJ1-2; D may be TRBD1 (6 bases). Germline-derived CDR1 and CDR2 are PRHDT and FYEKMQ (reference sequence). The germline V and J ends were trimmed by 7 bases and 6 bases, with 18 bases remaining between them. This CDR3 is built from 14 residues. In DNA form, the CDR3 reads TGTGCCAGCATCGAACAGGGTGACGAGGATGGCTACACCTTC. This sequence encodes CASIEQGDEDGYTF. The whole variable domain, remainder taken from reference TRBV13 and TRBJ1-2, is AAGVIQSPRHLIKEKRETATLKCYPIPRHDTVYWYQQGPGQDPQFLISFYEKMQSDKGSIPDRFSAQQFSDYHSELNMSSLELGDSALYFCASIEQGDEDGYTFGSGTRLTVV.

This clonotype was picked up a small number of times. The gene calls are TRBV6-5 and TRBJ1-1, with unresolved D. V shed 7 bases and J shed 1 base, with 10 bases lying between them. The CDR3 consists of 13 residues. The germline V gene encodes CDR1 MNHEY and CDR2 SVGAGI. CDR3 nucleotide sequence: TGTGCCAGCACCGTCGGGCCGAACACTGAAGCTTTCTTT. Translated, it gives CASTVGPNTEAFF.